These 24 T cell receptor beta chains came from one sample sequenced in a study of blood T cell repertoires in COVID-19. Produced via immunoSEQ multiplex PCR; TCRdb's table is partial and in-frame only. The repertoire consists of approximately 180,000 clones, with nearly 90% occurring once and the leading ten covering roughly a fifth. Sequencing was done on a sample of peripheral blood. The source of these receptors is a man aged 55 to 70 with active or convalescent COVID-19.

V and J are TRBV6-5 and TRBJ1-4; the match to TRBD1 covers 11 bases. This CDR3 contains 15 residues. Germline-derived CDR1 and CDR2 are MNHEY and SVGAGI. Trimming took 5 bases from V and 6 from J; bases not matched to a gene: 5. The CDR3: CASSQGDRGYEKLFF. CDR3 sequence (DNA): TGTGCCAGCAGTCAGGGGGACAGGGGGTATGAAAAACTGTTTTTT.

Turning to this clone: Other DNA sequences in the same sample also yield this CDR3. The chain is built from TRBV3-1 (or the pseudogene TRBV3-2) and TRBJ1-1; D is undetermined. The length of the CDR3 is 13 residues. Germline V CDR1 and CDR2: LGHDT, YNNKEL (reference sequence). The V gene lost 1 base and the J gene lost 1 base, with 4 bases spanning the gap. In DNA, the CDR3 is TGTGCCAGCAGCCAAGGCAGGAACACTGAAGCTTTCTTT. Amino acids: CASSQGRNTEAFF.

This clone was seen only once. J is TRBJ1-5 and V is TRBV30, with 9 bases lining up with TRBD1. CDR3 length: 13 residues. Per germline, CDR1 GTSNPN and CDR2 SVGIG (reference sequence). The V and J ends lost 5 bases and 4 bases, in that order; junction bases with no gene match: 3. This CDR3 is CAWDRGRNQPQHF. For the CDR3, the DNA is TGTGCCTGGGACAGGGGGAGGAATCAGCCCCAGCATTTT. Drawing the rest from reference TRBV30 and TRBJ1-5, the complete variable domain is SQTIHQWPATLVQPVGSPLSLECTVEGTSNPNLYWYRQAAGRGLQLLFYSVGIGQISSEVPQNLSASRPQDRQFILSSKKLLLSDSGFYLCAWDRGRNQPQHFGDGTRLSIL.

The chain links TRBV5-8 to TRBJ2-1; 9 nucleotides line up with TRBD1. The CDR3 consists of 15 residues. In germline, CDR1 is SGHTS, CDR2 YDEGEE. V dropped 2 bases and J dropped 5; count of bases not matched to a gene: 5. The CDR3 loop reads CASSFPGQGNNEQFF. The CDR3, as DNA: TGTGCCAGCAGCTTCCCCGGACAGGGGAACAATGAGCAGTTCTTC.

The chain uses TRBV6-2 or TRBV6-3 and TRBJ2-5, with 10 bases lining up with TRBD2. CDR1 and CDR2 (germline): MNHEY, SVGEGT. The V segment lost 2 bases and the J segment 5 bases; nucleotides outside the gene matches: 8. The CDR3 runs 16 residues. CDR3: CASSYRTKTSGETQYF. DNA of the CDR3: TGTGCCAGCAGTTACCGAACTAAGACTAGCGGGGAGACCCAGTACTTC.

This clone was counted only a few times. This sequence joins TRBV10-3 and TRBJ2-5; 8 bases agree with TRBD1. CDR1 and CDR2 (germline): ENHRY, SYGVKD. The CDR3 loop spans 15 amino acids. V shed 3 bases and J 4 bases; nucleotides not matched to a gene: 7. The CDR3 DNA reads as TGTGCCATCAGTGACCATGACAGGGGTGGAGAGACCCAGTACTTC. It codes for CAISDHDRGGETQYF.

The chain is built from TRBV7-9 and TRBJ1-2, with 7 bases matching TRBD1. CDR3 length: 14 amino acids. V dropped 1 base and J dropped 4; count of bases not matched to a gene: 3. Germline loops: CDR1 SEHNR, CDR2 FQNEAQ (reference sequence). The CDR3 loop is CASSLDAGGYGYTF. CDR3 nucleotides: TGTGCCAGCAGCTTAGATGCAGGGGGCTATGGCTACACCTTC.

The CDR3: CASSFGTVNQPQHF. The CDR3 bases are TGTGCCAGCAGTTTCGGGACAGTGAATCAGCCCCAGCATTTT. V usage is TRBV6-6 and J usage is TRBJ1-5, with TRBD1 identical over 7 bases. V shed 4 bases and J 4 bases; nucleotides not matched to a gene: 4. Germline V gene sequence: CDR1 MNHNY, CDR2 SVGAGI (reference sequence). The CDR3 sequence is 14 residues long.

The genes are TRBV7-9 and TRBJ1-2, with 7 bases matching TRBD1. This CDR3 is 15 amino acids long. With 5 bases clipped from V and 2 bases from J, the junction kept 8 bases outside the gene matches. Germline loops: CDR1 SEHNR, CDR2 FQNEAQ (reference sequence). The CDR3 nucleotides are TGTGCCAGCAGCCATTGGGACAGTCGGAACTATGGCTACACCTTC. Translating gives CASSHWDSRNYGYTF.

The genes are TRBV23-1 and TRBJ1-3; D gene unclear. TRBV23-1 counts as an open reading frame of uncertain function. V lost 4 bases and J lost 0, with 10 bases in between. This CDR3 region has 15 residues. The CDR3 region is CASSPQVTSGNTIYF. CDR3 coding DNA: TGCGCCAGCAGTCCTCAGGTCACCTCTGGAAACACCATATATTTT.

The chain joins TRBV10-3 to TRBJ1-1; no reliable D call. Germline V gene lookup returns CDR1 ENHRY and CDR2 SYGVKD. The CDR3 spans 13 residues. V was clipped by 7 bases and J by 1 base, with 10 bases between them. DNA for the CDR3: TGTGCCATCAACCCGACTGAGAACACTGAAGCTTTCTTT. It encodes CAINPTENTEAFF.

This chain uses TRBV10-3 with TRBJ1-1; D might be TRBD1 (6 bases). The CDR3 has 13 amino acids. Germline loops: CDR1 ENHRY, CDR2 SYGVKD. V was trimmed by 11 bases and J by 3 bases, leaving 16 bases between them. The CDR3 DNA sequence: TGTGCCGTTTTACAGGGATCGGACACTGAAGCTTTCTTT. Protein sequence: CAVLQGSDTEAFF.

V and J are TRBV6-5 and TRBJ1-5, with D uncertain. This CDR3 region has 13 residues. Germline V lookup: CDR1 MNHEY, CDR2 SVGAGI. V lost 8 bases and J 3 bases, leaving 11 bases between the germline ends. CDR3 sequence reads: CASHLRDNQPQHF. The CDR3 region has the DNA TGTGCCAGCCATCTGAGGGACAATCAGCCCCAGCATTTT.

V is TRBV11-2 and J is TRBJ2-1; D is possibly TRBD1 (7 bases). V lost 5 bases and J 4 bases, leaving 12 bases between the germline ends. The CDR3 covers 14 residues. Germline assignment: CDR1 SGHAT and CDR2 FQNNGV. The CDR3 coding sequence is TGTGCCAGCAGCCAGGGGGAGGCTTACAATGAGCAGTTCTTC. It is translated as CASSQGEAYNEQFF.

This clone was detected only once. The chain uses TRBV7-9 and TRBJ2-3, with D perhaps TRBD2 (6 bases). The CDR3 spans 15 residues. CDR1 SEHNR and CDR2 FQNEAQ come from the germline V gene (reference sequence). V lost 5 bases, J lost 4 bases, and 16 bases lay in between. The CDR3 loop is CASSLRGQLADTQYF. The CDR3 DNA reads TGTGCCAGCAGCCTGCGGGGTCAGCTCGCAGATACGCAGTATTTT.

The V call is TRBV7-9, the J call TRBJ1-1; D is possibly TRBD1 (5 bases). V dropped 7 bases and J dropped 4 bases, with 13 bases sitting between them. The CDR3 extends over 13 amino acids. Germline lookup yields CDR1 SEHNR and CDR2 FQNEAQ (reference sequence). Here the CDR3 DNA reads TGTGCCAGCATTCCGTCGGACACCACTGAAGCTTTCTTT. Its translation: CASIPSDTTEAFF.

V is TRBV3-1 (or the pseudogene TRBV3-2) and J is TRBJ1-1, with no clear D. Germline CDR1 is LGHDT and CDR2 is YNNKEL (reference sequence). This CDR3 is 14 amino acids long. With 1 base removed from V and 5 bases from J, the gap between germline ends came to 11 bases. CDR3 residues: CASSQVMPRTEAFF. Written as DNA, the CDR3 is TGTGCCAGCAGCCAAGTAATGCCGAGGACTGAAGCTTTCTTT.

V is TRBV5-8 and J is TRBJ1-2; 7 bases fit TRBD1. Germline CDR1 is SGHTS and CDR2 is YDEGEE. This CDR3 is 15 amino acids long. V shed 5 bases and J 5 bases; nucleotides not matched to a gene: 12. The DNA of the CDR3 is TGTGCCAGCAGTTTAGCAGACAGGGACGCGTATGGCTACACCTTC. Translation: CASSLADRDAYGYTF. The full variable domain, its missing parts supplied by reference TRBV5-8 and TRBJ1-2, is EAGVTQSPTHLIKTRGQQATLRCSPISGHTSVYWYQQALGLGLQFLLWYDEGEERNRGNFPPRFSGRQFPNYSSELNVNALELEDSALYLCASSLADRDAYGYTFGSGTRLTVV.

V is TRBV15 and J is TRBJ2-1; 10 nucleotides align to TRBD2. The germline gives CDR1 LNHNV, CDR2 YYDKDF (reference sequence). The trim removed 1 base at V and 7 bases at J, leaving 16 bases unmatched. The CDR3 sequence is 19 residues long. This chain's CDR3 is CATSRAKFLSGGARNEQFF. The CDR3 bases are TGTGCCACCAGCAGAGCCAAATTCCTGAGCGGGGGGGCCCGGAATGAGCAGTTCTTC.

The V call is TRBV10-3, the J call TRBJ1-6; D ambiguous. The germline CDR1 and CDR2 sequences are ENHRY and SYGVKD. Trimming left V 2 bases short and J 9 bases short, with 14 bases between. The CDR3 has 15 amino acids. The CDR3 here is CAISEGSPASSPLHF. The CDR3 bases are TGTGCCATCAGTGAGGGGAGCCCCGCGAGTTCACCCCTCCACTTT.

V gene TRBV3-1 (or the pseudogene TRBV3-2) combines with J gene TRBJ1-6, with D perhaps TRBD1 (5 bases). The V end lost 1 base, the J end lost 6 bases, and 10 bases lay between the germline ends. Germline loops: CDR1 LGHDT, CDR2 YNNKEL (reference sequence). The CDR3 length is 15 residues. CDR3 sequence: CASSQAWGGNSPLHF. The CDR3 DNA follows: TGTGCCAGCAGCCAAGCCTGGGGGGGTAATTCACCCCTCCACTTT.

V is TRBV4-1 and J is TRBJ2-7; 8 nucleotides match TRBD2. CDR1 is MGHRA, CDR2 YSYEKL, per germline. CDR3 length equals 18 residues. Germline trimming cut 2 bases from V and 4 bases from J; bases unmatched to any gene: 16. CDR3 protein: CASSQPGLARTGGYEQYF. In nucleotides, the CDR3 is TGCGCCAGCAGCCAACCCGGACTAGCTCGAACCGGGGGATACGAGCAGTACTTC.

J is TRBJ1-1 and V is TRBV7-2, with no clear D. V gave up 5 bases and J gave up 0 bases, with 7 bases separating them. This CDR3 is built from 13 residues. Germline lookup yields CDR1 SGHTA and CDR2 FQGNSA. The CDR3 sequence: CASSSTMNTEAFF. In DNA form, the CDR3 reads TGTGCCAGCAGCAGCACCATGAACACTGAAGCTTTCTTT.

CDR3 in amino acids: CASSLRGVYNEQFF. As DNA, the CDR3 is TGTGCCAGTAGTCTCCGTGGAGTATACAATGAGCAGTTCTTC. V is TRBV19 and J is TRBJ2-1, with D unclear. CDR1 and CDR2 from the germline V gene are LNHDA and SQIVND (reference sequence). Trimming took 5 bases from V and 4 from J, leaving 12 bases between them. The CDR3 totals 14 residues.